These 26 T cell receptor beta chains came from one sample sequenced in a study of post-analysis software for immune sequencing data. Study-wide findings and caveats: Five TRBV segments, including TRBV5-6, TRBV5-1 and TRBV20-1, were more frequent in patients than controls.

Libraries were made from TCR beta cDNA, and they carried unique molecular identifiers. TCRdb passed the PCR reads through MiXCR, listing each CDR3 protein once. The repertoire holds 740,000 or so distinct CDR3 sequences, with approximately 53% as singletons. These receptors' targets are unknown. Sample: blood. These receptors were collected from a girl between 10 and 17 years old with multiple sclerosis.

This clonotype was seen a few times. V and J are TRBV7-2 and TRBJ2-1; 9 bases are shared with TRBD2. The CDR3 covers 15 residues. Trimming cost V 1 base and J 5 bases; bases outside gene matches: 3. Germline V lookup: CDR1 SGHTA, CDR2 FQGNSA. CDR3 protein: CASSLVLAGNNEQFF. The CDR3 DNA reads TGTGCCAGCAGCTTAGTGCTAGCGGGGAACAATGAGCAGTTCTTC.

The chain recombines TRBV12-3 or TRBV12-4 with TRBJ1-2; D is uncertain. The length of the CDR3 is 13 residues. V lost 5 bases and J 6 bases, leaving 13 bases between the germline ends. In nucleotides, the CDR3 is TGTGCCAGCAGTCGTTTCTCCAGGCATGGCTACACCTTC. Protein: CASSRFSRHGYTF.

The gene calls are TRBV11-2 and TRBJ2-7; 7 bases align to TRBD1. The J call may be in error: the DNA end matches TRBJ2-5 better. Germline CDR1 is SGHAT and CDR2 is FQNNGV. This CDR3 has 16 amino acids. The CDR3 DNA reads as TGTGCCAGCAGCCTCGCTGGGAGACAGGGTCGAGAGACCCAGTACTTC. The encoded protein is CASSLAGRQGRETQYF.

This chain connects TRBV29-1 to TRBJ2-5; 11 bases are shared with TRBD2. The germline CDR1 and CDR2 sequences are SQVTM and ANQGSEA. Unmatched junction bases numbered 7, after V lost 3 bases and J lost 1 base. The CDR3 extends over 16 amino acids. Written as DNA, the CDR3 is TGCAGCGTTGAGCAATCTAGCGGGAGGATCCAAGAGACCCAGTACTTC. It is translated as CSVEQSSGRIQETQYF.

The chain is built from TRBV29-1 and TRBJ2-1; D might be TRBD1 or TRBD2, each matching 5 bases. Trimming stripped 5 bases from V and 2 bases from J, with 19 bases between. This CDR3 has 16 amino acids. The V gene's germline CDR1 is SQVTM and CDR2 ANQGSEA. CDR3 in DNA: TGCAGCGTTACCCGGGACCGCCAAAGGACCTACAATGAGCAGTTCTTC. Its protein is CSVTRDRQRTYNEQFF.

This clonotype came up a few times. This chain uses TRBV29-1 with TRBJ2-6, with 9 bases identical to TRBD1. Unmatched junction bases numbered 0, after V lost 6 bases and J lost 0 bases. This CDR3 has 14 amino acids. Germline-derived CDR1 and CDR2 are SQVTM and ANQGSEA. The CDR3 nucleotides are TGCAGCGTGGGACAGGGCTCTGGGGCCAACGTCCTGACTTTC. This codes for CSVGQGSGANVLTF.

This chain links TRBV7-3 with TRBJ2-3, with 13 bases aligning to TRBD2. V was pared by 10 bases and J by 6 bases, with 7 bases of the junction left unmatched. Germline loops: CDR1 SGHTA, CDR2 FQGTGA. CDR3 length: 14 amino acids. Here the CDR3 reads CANLGLAGVDTQYF. The CDR3 DNA reads as TGTGCCAACTTAGGACTAGCGGGAGTCGATACGCAGTATTTT.

V and J are TRBV7-9 and TRBJ2-1; D call uncertain. The CDR3 covers 15 residues. Trimming shortened V by 5 bases and J by 2 bases, and 13 bases separated the two germline ends. The germline V gene encodes CDR1 SEHNR and CDR2 FQNEAQ (reference sequence). The CDR3 loop is CASSPSGYPYNEQFF. DNA for the CDR3: TGTGCCAGCAGCCCCTCCGGGTACCCCTACAATGAGCAGTTCTTC.

This chain connects TRBV3-1 to TRBJ1-1; unclear D gene. This CDR3 contains 14 residues. V lost 4 bases, J lost 2 bases, and 11 bases lay in between. In germline, CDR1 is LGHDT, CDR2 YNNKEL (reference sequence). CDR3 sequence: CASSPLAGNTEAFF. The CDR3 region has the DNA TGTGCCAGCAGCCCCCTGGCGGGCAACACTGAAGCTTTCTTT.

The chain carries TRBV29-1 and TRBJ2-7; perhaps D is TRBD1 or TRBD2 (5 bases each). Germline V gene data show CDR1 as SQVTM and CDR2 as ANQGSEA. V was trimmed by 6 bases and J by 0 bases, leaving 15 bases between them. The CDR3 runs 14 residues. CDR3 nucleotide sequence: TGCAGCGTCACCGGGACCCCGAGCTCCTACGAGCAGTACTTC. Its protein is CSVTGTPSSYEQYF.

In its sample, this clonotype was seen a few times. This chain uses TRBV10-3 with TRBJ2-5; D tentatively fits TRBD1 or TRBD2 (6 bases each). Germline lookup yields CDR1 ENHRY and CDR2 SYGVKD. The CDR3 totals 13 residues. V dropped 7 bases and J dropped 2 bases, with 11 bases sitting between them. The CDR3 DNA sequence: TGTGCCATCACCACGGGGGCTCAAGAGACCCAGTACTTC. It codes for CAITTGAQETQYF.

This clonotype was seen only a few times. The chain couples TRBV14 to TRBJ2-3; 8 nucleotides align to TRBD2. CDR1 and CDR2 (germline): SGHDN, FVKESK. The CDR3 extends over 15 amino acids. V lost 1 base, J lost 5 bases, and 5 bases stayed unmatched. As DNA, the CDR3 is TGTGCCAGCAGCCAAGTTGCGGGGGGAAGAGATACGCAGTATTTT. The encoded protein is CASSQVAGGRDTQYF.

V usage is TRBV27 and J usage is TRBJ2-1; TRBD2 might be the D (6 bases). V lost 6 bases and J 3 bases, leaving 6 bases between the germline ends. The CDR3 is 12 residues long. The germline gives CDR1 MNHEY, CDR2 SMNVEV (reference sequence). The CDR3 reads CASRGGYNEQFF. CDR3 nucleotide sequence: TGTGCCAGCAGGGGGGGCTACAATGAGCAGTTCTTC.

J is TRBJ1-2 and V is TRBV3-1; 7 nucleotides agree with TRBD1. Germline V gene data show CDR1 as LGHDT and CDR2 as YNNKEL (reference sequence). The V segment lost 2 bases and the J segment 2 bases; nucleotides outside the gene matches: 8. CDR3 length equals 16 residues. In DNA, the CDR3 is TGTGCCAGCAGCCAAAGAAGAGGGACAGAGAACTATGGCTACACCTTC. It yields the protein CASSQRRGTENYGYTF. Full variable domain (missing parts from reference TRBV3-1 and TRBJ1-2): DTAVSQTPKYLVTQMGNDKSIKCEQNLGHDTMYWYKQDSKKFLKIMFSYNNKELIINETVPNRFSPKSPDKAHLNLHINSLELGDSAVYFCASSQRRGTENYGYTFGSGTRLTVV.

This clonotype was recorded a few times. The chain is built from TRBV20-1 and TRBJ2-6; 7 bases match TRBD1. The CDR3 is 17 amino acids. The germline V gene encodes CDR1 DFQATT and CDR2 SNEGSKA (reference sequence). The junction had 7 bases not matched to a gene; V was cut back by 2 bases and J by 0 bases. This chain's CDR3 is CSARNPGQSSGANVLTF. The CDR3 DNA is TGCAGTGCTAGAAACCCGGGACAGAGCTCTGGGGCCAACGTCCTGACTTTC.

This clonotype showed up just a few times. The chain is built from TRBV20-1 and TRBJ2-1; 7 bases align to TRBD2. CDR3 length equals 14 residues. Per germline, CDR1 DFQATT and CDR2 SNEGSKA (reference sequence). V dropped 0 bases and J dropped 8; count of bases not matched to a gene: 7. CDR3 in amino acids: CSARDLAAAHEQFF. DNA of the CDR3: TGCAGTGCTAGAGATCTAGCGGCAGCCCATGAGCAGTTCTTC.

The V call is TRBV6-5, the J call TRBJ2-5; 9 nucleotides agree with TRBD1. The DNA end is a closer match to TRBJ2-7, so the J assignment may be wrong. The CDR3 consists of 17 residues. Looked up from germline, CDR1 is MNHEY and CDR2 is SVGAGI. The CDR3 sequence is CASSYSNPGQGTYEQYF. CDR3 in DNA: TGTGCCAGCAGTTACTCTAACCCGGGACAGGGAACCTACGAGCAGTACTTC.

This sequence joins TRBV18 and TRBJ2-5; tentative D call: TRBD1 (5 bases). V gave up 2 bases and J gave up 5 bases, with 15 bases separating them. The CDR3 covers 15 residues. CDR1 is KGHSH, CDR2 LQKENI, per germline. The CDR3 reads CASSPDSLSPETQYF. In DNA, the CDR3 is TGTGCCAGCTCACCAGACAGCTTATCACCGGAGACCCAGTACTTC.

The CDR3 sequence is CASSKVVSQPQHF. For the CDR3, the DNA is TGTGCCAGTAGTAAAGTGGTTAGTCAGCCCCAGCATTTT. This sequence joins TRBV19 and TRBJ1-5; the D is unclear. V lost 4 bases and J 6 bases, leaving 10 bases between the germline ends. The CDR3 loop spans 13 amino acids. Germline lookup yields CDR1 LNHDA and CDR2 SQIVND (reference sequence).

The chain links TRBV20-1 to TRBJ2-3, with TRBD2 identical over 7 bases. CDR1 is DFQATT, CDR2 SNEGSKA, per germline (reference sequence). The junction had 3 bases not matched to a gene; V was cut back by 3 bases and J by 0 bases. This CDR3 spans 14 amino acids. The CDR3 bases are TGCAGTGCTAGTCTAGCGGACAGCACAGATACGCAGTATTTT. Protein product: CSASLADSTDTQYF.

The genes are TRBV7-2 and TRBJ2-7; a possible D gene is TRBD2 (5 bases). Germline lookup yields CDR1 SGHTA and CDR2 FQGNSA. CDR3 length: 14 amino acids. V was cut by 7 bases and J by 1 base, with 14 bases left in between. CDR3 region: CASNGVSTSYEQYF. The CDR3 DNA follows: TGTGCCAGCAACGGGGTGTCTACTTCCTACGAGCAGTACTTC.

The chain employs TRBV20-1 and TRBJ2-7; D remains ambiguous. V dropped 4 bases and J dropped 2 bases, with 15 bases sitting between them. The germline V gene encodes CDR1 DFQATT and CDR2 SNEGSKA (reference sequence). This CDR3 comprises 14 residues. This chain's CDR3 is CSAILPETPYEQYF. The CDR3, as DNA: TGCAGTGCTATCCTACCTGAAACGCCCTACGAGCAGTACTTC.

J is TRBJ2-3 and V is TRBV10-3; TRBD1 matches at 7 bases. V dropped 1 base and J dropped 5; count of bases not matched to a gene: 6. CDR3 length equals 15 residues. Germline values: CDR1 ENHRY, CDR2 SYGVKD. The CDR3 DNA follows: TGTGCCATCAGTGAGTTGCGACAGGGAGTAGATACGCAGTATTTT. It specifies CAISELRQGVDTQYF.

V and J are TRBV12-3 or TRBV12-4 and TRBJ2-1, with D perhaps matching TRBD2 (6 bases). V gave up 3 bases and J gave up 0 bases, with 12 bases separating them. The CDR3 is 16 amino acids. CDR3 in amino acids: CASSLLAQSSYNEQFF. The CDR3 bases are TGTGCCAGCAGTTTGCTAGCGCAAAGCTCCTACAATGAGCAGTTCTTC.

This clonotype was observed a few times. The V call is TRBV10-3, the J call TRBJ1-5; D uncertain. V was clipped by 4 bases and J by 0 bases, with 10 bases between them. The CDR3 runs to 15 residues. Germline CDR1 ENHRY, CDR2 SYGVKD. The CDR3 here is CAISVRADSNQPQHF. The DNA for the CDR3 is TGTGCCATCAGTGTTCGGGCCGATAGCAATCAGCCCCAGCATTTT.

V usage is TRBV5-1 and J usage is TRBJ2-5; possible D gene TRBD2, 6 bases. Germline V lookup: CDR1 SGHRS, CDR2 YFSETQ. V dropped 0 bases and J dropped 1 base, with 13 bases sitting between them. The CDR3 consists of 16 residues. The CDR3 nucleotides read TGCGCCAGCAGCTTGGTCGGCGGAGGGTCCCAAGAGACCCAGTACTTC. Protein sequence: CASSLVGGGSQETQYF.